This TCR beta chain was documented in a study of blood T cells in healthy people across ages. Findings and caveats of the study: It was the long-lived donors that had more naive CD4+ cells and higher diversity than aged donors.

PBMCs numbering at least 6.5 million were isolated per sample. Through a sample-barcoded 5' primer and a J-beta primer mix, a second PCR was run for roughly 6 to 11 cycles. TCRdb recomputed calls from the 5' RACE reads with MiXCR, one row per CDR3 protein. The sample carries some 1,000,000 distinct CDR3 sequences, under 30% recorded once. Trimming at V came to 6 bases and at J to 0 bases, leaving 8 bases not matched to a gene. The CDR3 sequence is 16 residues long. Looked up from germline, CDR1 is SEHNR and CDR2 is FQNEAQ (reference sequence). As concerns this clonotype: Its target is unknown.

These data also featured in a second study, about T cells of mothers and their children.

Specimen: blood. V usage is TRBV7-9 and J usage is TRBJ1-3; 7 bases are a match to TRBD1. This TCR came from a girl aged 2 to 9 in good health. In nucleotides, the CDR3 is TGTGCCAGCAGGATAGGAGGGGGCTTCTCTGGAAACACCATATATTTT. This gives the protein CASRIGGGFSGNTIYF.